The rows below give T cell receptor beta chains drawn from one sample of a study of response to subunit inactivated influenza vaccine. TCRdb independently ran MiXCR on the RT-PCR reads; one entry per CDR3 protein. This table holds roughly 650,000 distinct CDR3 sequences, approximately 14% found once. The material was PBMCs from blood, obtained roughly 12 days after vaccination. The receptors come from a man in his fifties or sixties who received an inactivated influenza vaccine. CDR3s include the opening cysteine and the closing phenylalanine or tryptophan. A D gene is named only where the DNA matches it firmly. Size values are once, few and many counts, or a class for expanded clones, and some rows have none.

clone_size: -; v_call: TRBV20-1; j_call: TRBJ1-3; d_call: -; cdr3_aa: CSARDISGNTIYF; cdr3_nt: TGCAGTGCTAGGGACATCTCTGGAAACACCATATATTTT
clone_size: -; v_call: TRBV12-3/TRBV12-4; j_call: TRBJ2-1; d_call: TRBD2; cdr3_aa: CASSETSGIFSYNEQFF; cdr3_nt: TGTGCCAGCAGTGAAACTAGCGGGATTTTCTCCTACAATGAGCAGTTCTTC
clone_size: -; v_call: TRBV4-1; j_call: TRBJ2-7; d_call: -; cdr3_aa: CASSQIGQSYEQYF; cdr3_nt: TGCGCCAGCAGCCAGATCGGACAGTCCTACGAGCAGTACTTC
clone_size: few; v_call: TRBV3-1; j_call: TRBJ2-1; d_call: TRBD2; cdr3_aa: CASSHIAGGPNEQFF; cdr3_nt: TGTGCCAGCAGCCATATAGCGGGAGGGCCCAATGAGCAGTTCTTC
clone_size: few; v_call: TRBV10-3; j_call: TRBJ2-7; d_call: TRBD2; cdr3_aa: CATSAGTTYEQYF; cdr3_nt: TGTGCCACGTCTGCGGGGACTACCTACGAGCAGTACTTC
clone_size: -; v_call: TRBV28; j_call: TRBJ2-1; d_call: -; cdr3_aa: CASSLRRLDEQFF; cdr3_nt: TGTGCCAGCAGTCTCCGACGGTTGGATGAGCAGTTCTTC
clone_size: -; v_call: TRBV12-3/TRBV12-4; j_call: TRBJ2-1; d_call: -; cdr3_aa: CASSLELVEQFF; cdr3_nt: TGTGCCAGCAGTTTAGAACTCGTTGAGCAGTTCTTC
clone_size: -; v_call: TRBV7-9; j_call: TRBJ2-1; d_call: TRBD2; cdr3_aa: CASSLGGRALGYEQFF; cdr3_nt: TGTGCCAGCAGCTTAGGGGGGAGGGCCCTGGGTTATGAGCAGTTCTTC
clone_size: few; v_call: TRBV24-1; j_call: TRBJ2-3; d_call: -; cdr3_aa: CATGLAGTDTQYF; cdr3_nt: TGTGCCACCGGGTTAGCAGGCACAGATACGCAGTATTTT
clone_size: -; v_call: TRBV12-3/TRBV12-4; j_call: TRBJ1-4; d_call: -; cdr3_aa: CASRLGTASGEKLFF; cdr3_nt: TGTGCCAGCAGGCTCGGAACAGCGTCGGGCGAAAAACTGTTTTTT
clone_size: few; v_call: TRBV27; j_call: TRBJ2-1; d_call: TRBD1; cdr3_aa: CASSVTGQGSIRTDNEQFF; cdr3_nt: TGTGCCAGCAGTGTAACCGGACAGGGCTCAATCCGAACAGACAATGAGCAGTTCTTC
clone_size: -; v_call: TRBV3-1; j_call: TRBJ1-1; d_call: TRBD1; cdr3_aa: CASSQGTGFTEAFF; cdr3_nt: TGTGCCAGCAGCCAAGGGACAGGATTTACTGAAGCTTTCTTT
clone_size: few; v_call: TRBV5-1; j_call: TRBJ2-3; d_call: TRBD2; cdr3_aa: CASSVGLAGVAVDTQYF; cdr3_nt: TGCGCCAGCAGCGTTGGACTAGCGGGCGTCGCGGTAGATACGCAGTATTTT
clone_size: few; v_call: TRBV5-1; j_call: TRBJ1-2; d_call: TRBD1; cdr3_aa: CASSLTGDANYGYTF; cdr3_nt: TGCGCCAGCAGCTTGACAGGGGACGCTAACTATGGCTACACCTTC
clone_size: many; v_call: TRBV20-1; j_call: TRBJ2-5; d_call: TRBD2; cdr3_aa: CSASVQRGGMETQYF; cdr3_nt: TGCAGTGCTAGTGTACAGCGGGGGGGCATGGAGACCCAGTACTTC
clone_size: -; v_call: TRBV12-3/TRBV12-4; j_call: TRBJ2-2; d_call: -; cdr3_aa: CASSPLATHTGELFF; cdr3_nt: TGTGCCAGCAGCCCCCTAGCGACTCACACCGGGGAGCTGTTTTTT
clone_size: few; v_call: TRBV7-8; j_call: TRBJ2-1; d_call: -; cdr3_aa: CASQSGTLSYNEQFF; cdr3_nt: TGTGCCAGCCAATCCGGGACCCTCTCCTACAATGAGCAGTTCTTC
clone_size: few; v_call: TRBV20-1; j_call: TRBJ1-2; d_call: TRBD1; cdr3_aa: CSARDFGQGAVRGYTF; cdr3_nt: TGCAGTGCTAGAGATTTCGGACAGGGGGCTGTTCGGGGCTACACCTTC
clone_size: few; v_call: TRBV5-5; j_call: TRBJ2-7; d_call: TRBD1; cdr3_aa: CASSPFVRDRVYEQYF; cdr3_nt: TGTGCCAGCAGCCCCTTCGTCCGGGACAGGGTTTACGAGCAGTACTTC
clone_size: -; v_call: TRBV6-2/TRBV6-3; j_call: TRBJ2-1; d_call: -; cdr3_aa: CASSYSIQSSYNEQFF; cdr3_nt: TGTGCCAGCAGTTACTCGATCCAGAGCTCCTACAATGAGCAGTTCTTC
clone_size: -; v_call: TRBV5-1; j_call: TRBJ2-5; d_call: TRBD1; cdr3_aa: CASSFHRGFQETQYF; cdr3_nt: TGCGCCAGCAGCTTCCACAGGGGATTCCAAGAGACCCAGTACTTC
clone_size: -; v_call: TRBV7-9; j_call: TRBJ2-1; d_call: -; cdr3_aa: CASSPYLGGRNEQFF; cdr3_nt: TGTGCCAGCAGCCCGTACTTAGGGGGACGCAATGAGCAGTTCTTC
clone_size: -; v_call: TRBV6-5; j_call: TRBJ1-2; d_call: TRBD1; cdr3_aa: CASSYSSRGQAGYTF; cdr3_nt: TGTGCCAGCAGTTACTCGAGCAGGGGGCAGGCTGGCTACACCTTC
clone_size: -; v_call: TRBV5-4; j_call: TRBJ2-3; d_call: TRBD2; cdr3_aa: CASSPGTSLQLGTQYF; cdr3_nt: TGTGCCAGCAGCCCCGGGACTAGTCTTCAGTTGGGTACGCAGTATTTT
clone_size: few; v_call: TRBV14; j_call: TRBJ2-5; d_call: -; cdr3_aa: CASSQDGQTLQYF; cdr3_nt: TGTGCCAGCAGCCAAGATGGCCAGACGCTACAGTACTTC
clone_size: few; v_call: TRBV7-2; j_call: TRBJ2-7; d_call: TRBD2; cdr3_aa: CASSPRSGDYEQYF; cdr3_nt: TGTGCCAGCAGCCCCCGCAGCGGGGATTACGAGCAGTACTTC
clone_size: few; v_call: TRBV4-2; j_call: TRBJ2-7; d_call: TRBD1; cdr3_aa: CASSQDRDRNYEQYF; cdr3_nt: TGTGCCAGCAGCCAAGACCGGGACAGGAACTACGAGCAGTACTTC
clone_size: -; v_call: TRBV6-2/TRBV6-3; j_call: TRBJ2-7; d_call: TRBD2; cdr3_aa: CASSYPAGGLPGEQYF; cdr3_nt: TGTGCCAGCAGTTATCCAGCGGGGGGCCTCCCCGGGGAGCAGTACTTC
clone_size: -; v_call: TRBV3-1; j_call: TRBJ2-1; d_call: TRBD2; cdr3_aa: CASSQDRSSGYHYSYNEQFF; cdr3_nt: TGTGCCAGCAGCCAAGATCGGTCTAGCGGGTACCACTACTCCTACAATGAGCAGTTCTTC
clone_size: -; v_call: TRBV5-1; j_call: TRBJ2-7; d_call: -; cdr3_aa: CASSLSSSRSYEQYF; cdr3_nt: TGCGCCAGCAGCTTGAGTAGCTCTAGATCCTACGAGCAGTACTTC
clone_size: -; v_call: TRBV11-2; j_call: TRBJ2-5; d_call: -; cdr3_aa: CASSSGRGARETQYF; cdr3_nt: TGTGCCAGCAGCTCAGGGCGGGGTGCGAGAGAGACCCAGTACTTC
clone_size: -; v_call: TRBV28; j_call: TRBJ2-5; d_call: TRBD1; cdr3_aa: CASSRGGFLDRGQETQYF; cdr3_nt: TGTGCCAGCAGCCGGGGCGGCTTTCTGGACAGGGGCCAAGAGACCCAGTACTTC
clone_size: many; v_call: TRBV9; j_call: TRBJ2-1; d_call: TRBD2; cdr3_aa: CASSVGSPLAGYEQFF; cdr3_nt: TGTGCCAGCAGCGTAGGCTCTCCGCTAGCGGGATATGAGCAGTTCTTC
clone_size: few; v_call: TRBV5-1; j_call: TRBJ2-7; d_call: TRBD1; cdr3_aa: CASSLAGNRGRHEQYF; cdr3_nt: TGCGCCAGCAGCTTGGCCGGGAACAGGGGGCGCCACGAGCAGTACTTC
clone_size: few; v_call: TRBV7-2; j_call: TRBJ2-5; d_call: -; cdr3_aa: CASSLEPHRPETQYF; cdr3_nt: TGTGCCAGCAGCTTAGAACCCCACAGGCCGGAGACCCAGTACTTC
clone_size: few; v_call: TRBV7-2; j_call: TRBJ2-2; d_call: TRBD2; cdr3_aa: CASSQGVAGVPTGELFF; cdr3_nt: TGTGCCAGCAGCCAAGGGGTAGCGGGAGTACCCACCGGGGAGCTGTTTTTT
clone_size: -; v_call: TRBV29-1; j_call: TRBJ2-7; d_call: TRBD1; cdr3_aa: CSVEETGTGVSEQYF; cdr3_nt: TGCAGCGTTGAAGAGACGGGGACAGGGGTTAGCGAGCAGTACTTC
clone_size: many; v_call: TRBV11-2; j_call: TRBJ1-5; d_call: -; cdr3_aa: CASSLERGQPQHF; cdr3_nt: TGTGCCAGCAGCTTAGAACGAGGTCAGCCCCAGCATTTT
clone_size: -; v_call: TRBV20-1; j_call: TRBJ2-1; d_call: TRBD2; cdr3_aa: CCARGLGRFYNEQFF; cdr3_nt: TGCTGTGCTAGAGGACTAGGTCGATTTTACAATGAGCAGTTCTTC
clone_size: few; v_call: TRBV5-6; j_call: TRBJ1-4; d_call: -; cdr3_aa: CASRRGPLQWDEKLFF; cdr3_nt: TGTGCCAGCAGACGAGGCCCCCTCCAATGGGATGAAAAACTGTTTTTT
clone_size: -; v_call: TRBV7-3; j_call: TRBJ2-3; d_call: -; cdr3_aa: CASSLMAGSGDTQYF; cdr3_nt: TGTGCCAGCAGCTTAATGGCGGGATCTGGGGATACGCAGTATTTT
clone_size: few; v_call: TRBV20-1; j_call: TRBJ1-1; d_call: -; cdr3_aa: CSARGSGGDGTEAFF; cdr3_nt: TGCAGTGCTAGAGGCTCCGGGGGGGATGGCACTGAAGCTTTCTTT
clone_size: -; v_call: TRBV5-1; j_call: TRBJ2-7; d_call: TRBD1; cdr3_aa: CASSPLTQGFDYEQYF; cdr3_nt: TGCGCCAGCAGCCCACTCACACAGGGGTTCGACTACGAGCAGTACTTC
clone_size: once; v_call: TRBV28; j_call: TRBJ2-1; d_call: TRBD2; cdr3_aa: CASSMTGTSGRNEQFF; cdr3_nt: TGTGCCAGCAGCATGACCGGGACTAGCGGGAGGAATGAGCAGTTCTTC